A single sample gave rise to the 22 T cell receptor beta chains below, sequenced in a study of blood T cell repertoires in COVID-19. TCRdb's table, derived via immunoSEQ multiplex PCR, lists solely in-frame clones and lacks some. Of about 170,000 clones listed, roughly 80% are singletons. Sequences were obtained from peripheral blood. The origin of the receptors is a man between 65 and 85 years old with acute or convalescent COVID-19.

CDR3 protein: CASSGAGGTGETQYF. The CDR3 nucleotides are TGTGCCAGTAGTGGGGCAGGGGGGACGGGAGAGACCCAGTACTTC. This chain connects TRBV19 to TRBJ2-5, with D maybe TRBD1 (7 bases). CDR3 length equals 15 residues. In germline, CDR1 is LNHDA, CDR2 SQIVND (reference sequence). Trimming took off 5 bases at V and 4 bases at J, with 17 bases between the two ends.

CDR3 DNA: TGTGCCAGCAAATCCGGGACAGGGTCAGGCGGGGAGCTGTTTTTT. Translating gives CASKSGTGSGGELFF. The chain has TRBV6-5 and TRBJ2-2; the match to TRBD1 covers 9 bases. CDR1 and CDR2 from the germline V gene are MNHEY and SVGAGI. After removal of 7 bases from V and 7 bases from J, the junction contained 10 bases not matched to a gene. This CDR3 is 15 amino acids long.

This chain connects TRBV18 to TRBJ1-1; 8 positions match TRBD1. This CDR3 spans 14 amino acids. From germline, CDR1 is KGHSH and CDR2 LQKENI. The ends lost 3 bases at V and 5 bases at J; junction bases unmatched: 5. In nucleotides, the CDR3 is TGTGCCAGCTCACCTCGGACAGGGAGAACTGAAGCTTTCTTT. Translating it yields CASSPRTGRTEAFF.

The gene calls are TRBV27 and TRBJ2-1, with 8 nucleotides matching TRBD2. Per the germline V gene, CDR1 is MNHEY and CDR2 is SMNVEV (reference sequence). This CDR3 comprises 12 residues. Trimming removed 6 bases from V and 5 bases from J; junction bases left unmatched: 0. In DNA, the CDR3 is TGTGCCAGCAGACTAGCGGACAATGAGCAGTTCTTC. It encodes CASRLADNEQFF.

The V gene is TRBV2, the J gene TRBJ2-6; a weak D match, TRBD1 (6 bases). V dropped 4 bases and J dropped 0 bases, with 13 bases sitting between them. The germline CDR1 and CDR2 sequences are SNHLY and FYNNEI. The CDR3 contains 17 residues. The CDR3 DNA follows: TGTGCCAGCAGTGGCGGACAGATCAGCTCTGGGGCCAACGTCCTGACTTTC. Translating it yields CASSGGQISSGANVLTF.

The V call is TRBV7-9, the J call TRBJ2-7; 11 bases are a match to TRBD2. Germline trimming cut 5 bases from V and 3 bases from J; bases unmatched to any gene: 6. The CDR3 consists of 15 residues. CDR1 and CDR2 (germline): SEHNR, FQNEAQ (reference sequence). In DNA form, the CDR3 reads TGTGCCAGCAGCCCCAGACTAGCGGGGCGCTACGAGCAGTACTTC. It codes for CASSPRLAGRYEQYF.

The chain employs TRBV18 and TRBJ1-6; possibly TRBD1 for D (5 bases). V was clipped by 5 bases and J by 5 bases, with 13 bases between them. The CDR3 sequence is 15 residues long. The germline gives CDR1 KGHSH, CDR2 LQKENI. The CDR3 sequence is CASSTMDTNNSPLHF. The CDR3 DNA reads as TGTGCCAGCTCAACCATGGACACGAATAATTCACCCCTCCACTTT.

Only one count was recorded for this clone. The rearrangement links TRBV15 to TRBJ2-1, with 13 nucleotides matching TRBD2. Losses at the gene ends were 2 bases for V and 5 bases for J; bases not matched to a gene: 3. Germline V gene lookup returns CDR1 LNHNV and CDR2 YYDKDF (reference sequence). This CDR3 region has 16 residues. CDR3 nucleotides: TGTGCCACCAGCAGAATTGGGACTAGCGGGAACAATGAGCAGTTCTTC. It is translated as CATSRIGTSGNNEQFF.

The table lists this clone with a few counts. The rearrangement links TRBV19 to TRBJ2-7; no reliable D call. The CDR3 contains 14 residues. Germline CDR1 LNHDA, CDR2 SQIVND (reference sequence). Trimming removed 1 base at V and 3 bases at J, with 10 bases between. The CDR3 here is CASSIVGSFYEQYF. The CDR3 nucleotides are TGTGCCAGTAGTATAGTGGGCAGTTTCTACGAGCAGTACTTC.

This clone was seen a handful of times. The J gene is TRBJ1-1, the V gene TRBV27; maybe TRBD1 (5 bases). This CDR3 is built from 19 residues. V was clipped by 0 bases and J by 7 bases, with 27 bases between them. Germline lookup yields CDR1 MNHEY and CDR2 SMNVEV (reference sequence). The CDR3 DNA reads as TGTGCCAGCAGTTTATCAATTTTTGGAGGGGCCGCCAAAGACAATGAAGCTTTCTTT. Translating it yields CASSLSIFGGAAKDNEAFF.

V is TRBV19 and J is TRBJ2-2, with 12 bases aligning to TRBD2. The length of the CDR3 is 16 residues. The V gene end was trimmed by 5 bases and the J gene end by 5 bases; junction bases not matched to a gene: 6. Germline CDR1 LNHDA, CDR2 SQIVND (reference sequence). Here the CDR3 reads CASSVLAGGRTGELFF. In nucleotides, the CDR3 is TGTGCCAGTAGTGTCCTAGCGGGGGGGCGTACCGGGGAGCTGTTTTTT. Supplemented by reference TRBV19 and TRBJ2-2, the full variable domain reads DGGITQSPKYLFRKEGQNVTLSCEQNLNHDAMYWYRQDPGQGLRLIYYSQIVNDFQKGDIAEGYSVSREKKESFPLTVTSAQKNPTAFYLCASSVLAGGRTGELFFGEGSRLTVL.

The chain recombines TRBV19 with TRBJ1-2; TRBD1 matches at 7 bases. This CDR3 comprises 13 residues. Germline values: CDR1 LNHDA, CDR2 SQIVND (reference sequence). With V trimmed by 2 bases and J by 7 bases, 4 bases remained unmatched. The CDR3 DNA follows: TGTGCCAGTAGTATAACAGGGGCGCGTGGCTACACCTTC. It encodes CASSITGARGYTF.

The chain has TRBV24-1 and TRBJ2-5, with 7 nucleotides matching TRBD2. This CDR3 is 15 amino acids long. Germline V gene data show CDR1 as KGHDR and CDR2 as SFDVKD. Trimming took 3 bases from V and 1 from J; bases not matched to a gene: 4. The CDR3 reads CATSDPLAPQETQYF. CDR3 sequence (DNA): TGTGCCACCAGTGATCCACTAGCGCCCCAAGAGACCCAGTACTTC.

In DNA form, the CDR3 reads TGTGCCAGCAGTCCCGGACAGGGTATTTTTGGAGCTTTCTTT. As protein: CASSPGQGIFGAFF. The V gene is TRBV6-5, the J gene TRBJ1-1; the match to TRBD1 covers 8 bases. This CDR3 is 14 amino acids long. V lost 5 bases and J lost 10; bases outside the gene matches: 12. Germline loops: CDR1 MNHEY, CDR2 SVGAGI.

The chain links TRBV4-2 to TRBJ1-2; the D gene is possibly TRBD1 (5 bases). V was trimmed by 1 base and J by 8 bases, leaving 17 bases between them. Germline CDR1 and CDR2: LGHNA and YNFKEQ. The length of the CDR3 is 15 residues. The CDR3 here is CASSQALGGFRGYTF. The DNA for the CDR3 is TGTGCCAGCAGCCAAGCCCTGGGGGGTTTTAGGGGCTACACCTTC.

This clone was detected once. CDR3 DNA sequence: TGTGCCAGCAGTTCCAGGGTTATGAACACTGAAGCTTTCTTT. It is translated as CASSSRVMNTEAFF. V usage is TRBV6-2 or TRBV6-3 and J usage is TRBJ1-1, with D perhaps matching TRBD1 (5 bases). Germline-derived CDR1 and CDR2 are MNHEY and SVGEGT. V was clipped by 4 bases and J by 0 bases, with 9 bases between them. The CDR3 is 14 amino acids.

V usage is TRBV28 and J usage is TRBJ1-6; 10 bases align to TRBD1. The trim removed 1 base at V and 7 bases at J, leaving 7 bases unmatched. CDR1 and CDR2 (germline): MDHEN, SYDVKM. The CDR3 extends over 17 amino acids. CDR3 in amino acids: CASSLFGTGVENSPLHF. In DNA, the CDR3 is TGTGCCAGCAGTTTATTCGGGACAGGGGTGGAAAATTCACCCCTCCACTTT.

The CDR3 loop is CAISESSPRQGWRETQYF. DNA of the CDR3: TGTGCCATCAGTGAGTCCTCCCCTAGACAGGGGTGGAGGGAGACCCAGTACTTC. The chain recombines TRBV10-3 with TRBJ2-5; 8 bases are a match to TRBD1. Germline lookup yields CDR1 ENHRY and CDR2 SYGVKD. The CDR3 loop spans 18 amino acids. V shed 0 bases and J 5 bases; nucleotides not matched to a gene: 14.

This chain links TRBV6-5 with TRBJ2-7; TRBD2 might be the D (5 bases). The CDR3 is 13 amino acids. Germline values: CDR1 MNHEY, CDR2 SVGAGI. Trimming left V 4 bases short and J 0 bases short, with 7 bases between. The CDR3 sequence: CASSSGNSYEQYF. The DNA of the CDR3 is TGTGCCAGCAGTTCGGGGAACTCCTACGAGCAGTACTTC.

V and J are TRBV5-1 and TRBJ2-5; the match to TRBD1 covers 10 bases. The CDR3 is 15 residues long. CDR1 and CDR2 from the germline V gene are SGHRS and YFSETQ. V shed 3 bases and J 5 bases; nucleotides not matched to a gene: 7. The CDR3 spells CASSSGQGSWETQYF. In nucleotides, the CDR3 is TGCGCCAGCAGCTCGGGACAGGGGAGTTGGGAGACCCAGTACTTC.

This clone was recorded a few times. The rearrangement joins TRBV14 to TRBJ2-7; D might be TRBD2 (6 bases). The CDR3 extends over 15 amino acids. V lost 2 bases, J lost 5 bases, and 16 bases lay in between. Germline loops: CDR1 SGHDN, CDR2 FVKESK. In DNA form, the CDR3 reads TGTGCCAGCAGCCAATATAGGACTACCTTTGACGAGCAGTACTTC. It codes for CASSQYRTTFDEQYF.

This clone is a singleton in its sample. The chain has TRBV7-9 and TRBJ2-5; perhaps TRBD1 as D (5 bases). Trimming shortened V by 1 base and J by 0 bases, and 9 bases separated the two germline ends. The CDR3 extends over 15 amino acids. Per germline, CDR1 SEHNR and CDR2 FQNEAQ (reference sequence). Here the CDR3 DNA reads TGTGCCAGCAGCTTAGGTGACAGCTACCAAGAGACCCAGTACTTC. This codes for CASSLGDSYQETQYF. The variable domain in full, completed from reference TRBV7-9 and TRBJ2-5, reads DTGVSQNPRHKITKRGQNVTFRCDPISEHNRLYWYRQTLGQGPEFLTYFQNEAQLEKSRLLSDRFSAERPKGSFSTLEIQRTEQGDSAMYLCASSLGDSYQETQYFGPGTRLLVL.